This T cell receptor (beta chain) was found in a study of T-cell memory formation after mild COVID-19. The study, taken as a whole, reports: There was a balanced CD4/CD8 profile in clones contracting day 15 to 85, and later expanders leaned CD4+.

TCRdb analysed the 5' RACE reads with MiXCR anew, one entry per CDR3 protein. The profile covers over 120,000 distinct CDR3 sequences, with 5.5% to 7% appearing a single time and approximately 2.2% taken by the ten largest. This clonotype occurred many times. Its antigen remains unknown. V shed 7 bases and J 1 base; nucleotides not matched to a gene: 12. Germline assignment: CDR1 SGHVS and CDR2 FQNEAQ. This CDR3 contains 19 residues. This chain joins TRBV7-8 and TRBJ2-1, with 14 positions matching TRBD2. Sample: PBMCs or a T cell subset sorted from them (not recorded which). This TCR derives from an adult woman who had mild COVID-19 (a few samples of this study predate the infection). Cell type and time point are not known. The CDR3, as DNA: TGTGCCAGCATTAGGGGGAGGACTAGCGGGAGGAAGTCCTACAATGAGCAGTTCTTC. Protein product: CASIRGRTSGRKSYNEQFF.